This entry concerns a single T cell receptor beta chain. The antigen is unknown. This entry comes from a study of OX40 agonist ivuxolimab in advanced cancers. Whole-study results and caveats: What antigens the expanded peripheral T cells recognized was never established.

Some clones are missing from TCRdb's copy, which holds only in-frame ones; the method was immunoSEQ multiplex PCR. The sample contains approximately 100,000 clones, 90% of which appear only once. CDR3 length equals 16 residues. Germline V gives CDR1 SGHRS, CDR2 YFSETQ. V lost 0 bases to trimming and J lost 3 bases; unmatched junction nucleotides: 5. This TCR came from an adult with an advanced solid tumor such as melanoma, head and neck, liver or kidney cancer. The sequences come from CD4+ or CD8+ T cells sorted from blood, collected in a trial of the OX40 agonist ivuxolimab. This chain connects TRBV5-1 to TRBJ2-3; 9 nucleotides line up with TRBD1. The DNA for the CDR3 is TGCGCCAGCAGCTTGGGGGGACAGGGTGGGACAGATACGCAGTATTTT. Its translation is CASSLGGQGGTDTQYF.